Shown below are 27 T cell receptor beta chains from a single sample sequenced in a study of T cell changes during pregnancy in multiple sclerosis. Profiled with immunoSEQ multiplex PCR; TCRdb holds only in-frame clones, not every one. Of about 40,000 clones detected, 92% appear once; the ten largest clones hold around 0.8%. The sample in question was CD4+ T cells from peripheral blood mononuclear cells, obtained before pregnancy. The source of these receptors is a female donor with multiple sclerosis, enrolled in a pregnancy study.

The CDR3 nucleotides are TGTGCCAGCAGGGACAGGGTAGTTGCGACTAATGAAAAACTGTTTTTT. Translating it yields CASRDRVVATNEKLFF. The rearrangement links TRBV28 to TRBJ1-4; 8 nucleotides agree with TRBD1. The CDR3 contains 16 residues. The V gene end was trimmed by 6 bases and the J gene end by 2 bases; junction bases not matched to a gene: 8. Germline CDR1 is MDHEN and CDR2 is SYDVKM. Complete variable domain (other parts from reference TRBV28 and TRBJ1-4): DVKVTQSSRYLVKRTGEKVFLECVQDMDHENMFWYRQDPGLGLRLIYFSYDVKMKEKGDIPEGYSVSREKKERFSLILESASTNQTSMYLCASRDRVVATNEKLFFGSGTQLSVL.

The chain employs TRBV18 and TRBJ1-3; 8 positions match TRBD1. Losses at the gene ends were 5 bases for V and 2 bases for J; bases not matched to a gene: 8. Germline CDR1 reads KGHSH; CDR2 reads LQKENI. This CDR3 is built from 16 residues. The CDR3: CASSTGQGGAGNTIYF. The CDR3 DNA reads as TGTGCCAGCTCAACCGGACAGGGTGGGGCTGGAAACACCATATATTTT.

The CDR3 loop is CASSPGTLNTGELFF. DNA of the CDR3: TGTGCCAGCAGCCCCGGGACTCTTAACACCGGGGAGCTGTTTTTT. The chain recombines TRBV11-2 with TRBJ2-2; the D gene is possibly TRBD2 (6 bases). The germline gives CDR1 SGHAT, CDR2 FQNNGV. This CDR3 is 15 amino acids long. Trimming shortened V by 5 bases and J by 2 bases, and 12 bases separated the two germline ends.

The V and J genes are TRBV27 and TRBJ1-1; D remains unclear. Germline V lookup: CDR1 MNHEY, CDR2 SMNVEV (reference sequence). V shed 6 bases and J shed 2 bases, with 13 bases lying between them. The CDR3 is made up of 14 amino acids. CDR3 nucleotides: TGTGCCAGCAGAGTATTGGCAGGCAACACTGAAGCTTTCTTT. This gives the protein CASRVLAGNTEAFF.

The V and J genes are TRBV2 and TRBJ2-1, with 12 bases aligning to TRBD2. This CDR3 contains 14 residues. With 6 bases clipped from V and 9 bases from J, the junction kept 6 bases outside the gene matches. Germline assignment: CDR1 SNHLY and CDR2 FYNNEI. CDR3 nucleotides: TGTGCCAGCAGGGTGACTAGCGGGAGTCCTGAGCAGTTCTTC. This codes for CASRVTSGSPEQFF. Full variable domain (remainder filled in from reference TRBV2 and TRBJ2-1): EPEVTQTPSHQVTQMGQEVILRCVPISNHLYFYWYRQILGQKVEFLVSFYNNEISEKSEIFDDQFSVERPDGSNFTLKIRSTKLEDSAMYFCASRVTSGSPEQFFGPGTRLTVL.

The rearrangement joins TRBV18 to TRBJ2-2, with 9 bases lining up with TRBD1. The CDR3 spans 16 residues. CDR1 and CDR2 from the germline V gene are KGHSH and LQKENI. J gave up 4 bases and V 4 bases, and 7 bases lay outside the gene matches. The CDR3, as DNA: TGTGCCAGCTCACGGATGGACAGGGGCCTCACCGGGGAGCTGTTTTTT. Its translation is CASSRMDRGLTGELFF. The full variable domain, with the rest looked up from reference TRBV18 and TRBJ2-2, is NAGVMQNPRHLVRRRGQEARLRCSPMKGHSHVYWYRQLPEEGLKFMVYLQKENIIDESGMPKERFSAEFPKEGPSILRIQQVVRGDSAAYFCASSRMDRGLTGELFFGEGSRLTVL.

The chain is built from TRBV28 and TRBJ1-3; 9 positions match TRBD1. The CDR3 is 15 amino acids. Trimming at V came to 10 bases and at J to 4 bases, leaving 11 bases not matched to a gene. Germline V CDR1 and CDR2: MDHEN, SYDVKM. Here the CDR3 DNA reads TGTGCCACCAAAACAGGGGGCAGTAGAGGAAACACCATATATTTT. Translating it yields CATKTGGSRGNTIYF.

This chain joins TRBV14 and TRBJ2-5; D uncertain. The germline V and J ends were trimmed by 4 bases and 4 bases, with 10 bases remaining between them. Germline CDR1 and CDR2: SGHDN and FVKESK. The CDR3 is 13 residues long. CDR3 residues: CASSLKLRETQYF. The CDR3 DNA reads TGTGCCAGCAGCCTTAAACTGAGAGAGACCCAGTACTTC.

The chain carries TRBV5-1 and TRBJ2-1; maybe TRBD2 (5 bases). CDR1 SGHRS and CDR2 YFSETQ come from the germline V gene. The V gene lost 3 bases and the J gene lost 4 bases, with 8 bases spanning the gap. The CDR3 runs 13 residues. For the CDR3, the DNA is TGCGCCAGCAGCTCTGCGGGTTACAATGAGCAGTTCTTC. Its translation: CASSSAGYNEQFF.

The CDR3 spells CASSSTSGRFAEQFF. The CDR3 DNA follows: TGTGCCAGCAGTTCGACTAGCGGGAGGTTCGCGGAGCAGTTCTTC. This chain uses TRBV28 with TRBJ2-1, with TRBD2 identical over 13 bases. V lost 4 bases, J lost 10 bases, and 7 bases stayed unmatched. This CDR3 is built from 15 residues. The germline V gene has CDR1 MDHEN and CDR2 SYDVKM.

The chain carries TRBV11-2 and TRBJ1-3; D possibly corresponds to TRBD1 (6 bases). CDR1 SGHAT and CDR2 FQNNGV come from the germline V gene. The CDR3 has 14 amino acids. V lost 7 bases and J 3 bases, leaving 13 bases between the germline ends. The CDR3, as DNA: TGTGCCAGCAACCGGGGACATGGTGGAAACACCATATATTTT. This gives the protein CASNRGHGGNTIYF. Drawing the rest from reference TRBV11-2 and TRBJ1-3, the complete variable domain is EAGVAQSPRYKIIEKRQSVAFWCNPISGHATLYWYQQILGQGPKLLIQFQNNGVVDDSQLPKDRFSAERLKGVDSTLKIQPAKLEDSAVYLCASNRGHGGNTIYFGEGSWLTVV.

CDR3 protein: CATQGAGYEQFF. CDR3 DNA: TGTGCCACGCAGGGGGCTGGCTATGAGCAGTTCTTC. The chain carries TRBV19 and TRBJ2-1, with 8 bases matching TRBD1. J lost 8 bases, V lost 10 bases, and 7 bases had no gene match. The CDR3 is made up of 12 amino acids. Germline CDR1 reads LNHDA; CDR2 reads SQIVND (reference sequence).

This rearrangement joins TRBV28 to TRBJ2-1, with D tentatively TRBD2 (6 bases). This CDR3 is built from 12 residues. Trimming removed 6 bases from V and 14 bases from J, with 17 bases in between. Germline-derived CDR1 and CDR2 are MDHEN and SYDVKM. The CDR3 region has the DNA TGTGCCAGCAGGGAGGGCGGCCGCGAAGAGTTCTTC. Its protein is CASREGGREEFF.

This chain connects TRBV5-6 to TRBJ2-2; 10 bases line up with TRBD2. CDR1 SGHDT and CDR2 YYEEEE come from the germline V gene. Trimming removed 4 bases from V and 6 bases from J; junction bases left unmatched: 9. The CDR3 spans 16 residues. The DNA of the CDR3 is TGTGCCAGCAGCCCGGCTAGCGGGAGCTGGTCCGGGGAGCTGTTTTTT. It translates to CASSPASGSWSGELFF.

This clone was recorded only once. The chain combines TRBV28 with TRBJ1-1, with 9 bases aligning to TRBD1. The CDR3 spans 14 residues. The germline V gene has CDR1 MDHEN and CDR2 SYDVKM. The junction had 8 bases not matched to a gene; V was cut back by 7 bases and J by 5 bases. The CDR3 spells CASNLQGARTEAFF. The CDR3 DNA reads as TGTGCCAGCAACTTACAGGGGGCGCGTACTGAAGCTTTCTTT.

V and J are TRBV28 and TRBJ1-1, with 12 positions matching TRBD1. The CDR3 contains 15 residues. The V gene's germline CDR1 is MDHEN and CDR2 SYDVKM. J gave up 4 bases and V 7 bases, and 7 bases lay outside the gene matches. CDR3 nucleotide sequence: TGTGCCAGCAACCCACCGGGACAGGGGGCCACTGAAGCTTTCTTT. Amino acids: CASNPPGQGATEAFF.

The chain has TRBV5-8 and TRBJ1-2; D uncertain. CDR1 SGHTS and CDR2 YDEGEE come from the germline V gene. The CDR3 extends over 15 amino acids. Trimming removed 4 bases at V and 4 bases at J, with 17 bases between. DNA for the CDR3: TGTGCCAGCAGCCCGGGGTGGACGGTCGGCTATGGCTACACCTTC. Amino acid sequence: CASSPGWTVGYGYTF.

The J gene is TRBJ2-7, the V gene TRBV5-1; 9 nucleotides match TRBD2. CDR1 is SGHRS and CDR2 is YFSETQ in the germline V gene. The CDR3 runs 13 residues. The J segment lost 5 bases and the V segment lost 4 bases, leaving 4 bases of the junction unmatched. CDR3 DNA: TGCGCCAGCAGCCACGGGACTAGCAACGAGCAGTACTTC. The encoded protein is CASSHGTSNEQYF. The full variable domain, rest sourced from reference TRBV5-1 and TRBJ2-7, is KAGVTQTPRYLIKTRGQQVTLSCSPISGHRSVSWYQQTPGQGLQFLFEYFSETQRNKGNFPGRFSGRQFSNSRSEMNVSTLELGDSALYLCASSHGTSNEQYFGPGTRLTVT.

The chain employs TRBV9 and TRBJ2-2; 7 nucleotides match TRBD2. The germline V gene has CDR1 SGDLS and CDR2 YYNGEE. The CDR3 consists of 15 residues. V lost 0 bases to trimming and J lost 4 bases; unmatched junction nucleotides: 3. This chain's CDR3 is CASSVGLASTGELFF. DNA of the CDR3: TGTGCCAGCAGCGTAGGACTAGCATCCACCGGGGAGCTGTTTTTT.

There are a few counts of this clone. This chain joins TRBV6-4 and TRBJ2-3; 12 bases map to TRBD2. The V and J ends lost 3 bases and 4 bases, in that order; junction bases with no gene match: 5. The CDR3 has 16 amino acids. Germline loops: CDR1 MRHNA, CDR2 SNTAGT. CDR3 coding DNA: TGTGCCAGCAGTGATACGACTAGCGGGAGTCCAGATACGCAGTATTTT. It encodes CASSDTTSGSPDTQYF.

The chain couples TRBV11-2 to TRBJ2-3, with 14 bases lining up with TRBD2. Germline trimming cut 5 bases from V and 14 bases from J; bases unmatched to any gene: 3. The CDR3 covers 12 residues. Looked up from germline, CDR1 is SGHAT and CDR2 is FQNNGV. CDR3 nucleotides: TGTGCCAGCAGCCCGGGACTAGCGGGAGTGTATTTT. It encodes CASSPGLAGVYF.

The V gene is TRBV28, the J gene TRBJ2-7; D is possibly TRBD1 (6 bases). V shed 5 bases and J shed 0 bases, with 14 bases lying between them. This CDR3 is 15 amino acids long. Germline V gene data show CDR1 as MDHEN and CDR2 as SYDVKM. CDR3 residues: CASSTDSWSSYEQYF. CDR3 DNA sequence: TGTGCCAGCAGTACGGACAGCTGGAGCTCCTACGAGCAGTACTTC.

The V call is TRBV6-5, the J call TRBJ1-2; 7 nucleotides line up with TRBD1. The CDR3 consists of 14 residues. Unmatched junction bases numbered 8, after V lost 2 bases and J lost 8 bases. CDR1 MNHEY and CDR2 SVGAGI come from the germline V gene. CDR3 bases: TGTGCCAGCAGTTACCGCGCAGGGGGACAAGGCTACACCTTC. Its protein is CASSYRAGGQGYTF.

The rearrangement links TRBV18 to TRBJ2-2; the D gene is possibly TRBD2 (7 bases). V shed 0 bases and J shed 1 base, with 15 bases lying between them. The CDR3 has 18 amino acids. CDR1 is KGHSH, CDR2 LQKENI, per germline. CDR3 region: CASSPPSRGAMNTGELFF. The CDR3 region has the DNA TGTGCCAGCTCACCACCGAGTCGGGGGGCAATGAACACCGGGGAGCTGTTTTTT. Full variable domain (rest looked up from reference TRBV18 and TRBJ2-2): NAGVMQNPRHLVRRRGQEARLRCSPMKGHSHVYWYRQLPEEGLKFMVYLQKENIIDESGMPKERFSAEFPKEGPSILRIQQVVRGDSAAYFCASSPPSRGAMNTGELFFGEGSRLTVL.

The chain couples TRBV19 to TRBJ1-5, with D perhaps TRBD1 (5 bases). This CDR3 spans 14 amino acids. V lost 2 bases, J lost 4 bases, and 9 bases lay in between. Germline V lookup: CDR1 LNHDA, CDR2 SQIVND (reference sequence). The CDR3 DNA reads as TGTGCCAGTAGTATAAACGGGGGTAATCAGCCCCAGCATTTT. Translated, it gives CASSINGGNQPQHF.

The chain is built from TRBV7-6 and TRBJ2-1, with a tentative D call TRBD2 (6 bases). This CDR3 region has 17 residues. The germline CDR1 and CDR2 sequences are SGHVS and FNYEAQ. V lost 6 bases to trimming and J lost 0 bases, with 18 bases between them. The CDR3 spells CASRGDPGLGSYNEQFF. DNA of the CDR3: TGTGCCAGCAGGGGAGATCCGGGACTCGGCTCCTACAATGAGCAGTTCTTC.

This clone was seen a few times. The rearrangement uses TRBV11-1 and TRBJ2-3, with 7 bases that match TRBD2. This CDR3 has 15 residues. Trimming cost V 7 bases and J 4 bases; bases outside gene matches: 11. CDR1 is SGHAT and CDR2 is FQDESV in the germline V gene (reference sequence). As DNA, the CDR3 is TGTGCCAGCACCCTCGGGGACTACCCTTCAGATACGCAGTATTTT. Its protein product is CASTLGDYPSDTQYF.